Listed here are 23 T cell receptor beta chains from one sample, sequenced in a study of human T cells and chemical hapten exposure. Regarding time point: patch test 3, about 24 weeks after DPC sensitization. Treatment specified: therapeutic diphenylcyclopropenone sensitization with weekly scalp DPC. TCRdb fed the RACE reads into MiXCR, producing one record per CDR3 protein. The data contain some 62,000 distinct CDR3 sequences, around 10% of them singletons. The sample was whole blood, taken in connection with sensitization to the hapten diphenylcyclopropenone (DPC). Receptors were obtained from a woman under 40 with alopecia areata. Some clones in this sample may be carry-over from other donors' samples.

This clonotype was seen only a few times. The chain links TRBV7-2 to TRBJ2-1; 10 bases line up with TRBD2. V lost 1 base, J lost 9 bases, and 9 bases stayed unmatched. The CDR3 spans 16 residues. Germline CDR1 is SGHTA and CDR2 is FQGNSA. The CDR3 DNA reads TGTGCCAGCAGCTTAGATAGCGGGAGGTTTGTCACTGAGCAGTTCTTC. It yields the protein CASSLDSGRFVTEQFF.

Only a few counts were recorded for this clonotype. V is TRBV4-2 and J is TRBJ1-1, with D possibly being TRBD1 (6 bases). Germline CDR1 reads LGHNA; CDR2 reads YNFKEQ. CDR3 length: 12 residues. The V and J ends lost 5 bases and 5 bases respectively, with 9 bases between them. The CDR3 nucleotides are TGTGCCAGCAGCGAGAGGGGGACTGAAGCTTTCTTT. Translation: CASSERGTEAFF.

This clonotype has a count of ten or more. The rearrangement links TRBV3-1 to TRBJ1-6; D unresolved. The CDR3 sequence is 14 residues long. Germline V gene data show CDR1 as LGHDT and CDR2 as YNNKEL (reference sequence). V was trimmed by 0 bases and J by 10 bases, leaving 10 bases between them. The CDR3 region has the DNA TGTGCCAGCAGCCAAGATACGGCAGGATCACCCCTCCACTTT. Encoded protein: CASSQDTAGSPLHF.

This chain links TRBV5-5 with TRBJ2-3; TRBD2 might be the D (6 bases). Germline V CDR1 and CDR2: SGHKS, YYEKEE (reference sequence). The length of the CDR3 is 15 residues. Trimming took 3 bases from V and 4 from J, leaving 15 bases between them. This CDR3 is CASSSGDGGPDTQYF. The CDR3 nucleotides are TGTGCCAGCAGCTCCGGTGACGGAGGGCCAGATACGCAGTATTTT.

This clonotype was found many times. CDR3 loop: CSASGVRDSNEKLFF. The CDR3 DNA reads TGCAGTGCCTCCGGTGTCCGGGACAGTAATGAAAAACTGTTTTTT. This chain links TRBV20-1 with TRBJ1-4; TRBD1 matches 7 bases. Germline values: CDR1 DFQATT, CDR2 SNEGSKA (reference sequence). The trim removed 6 bases at V and 4 bases at J, leaving 11 bases unmatched. The CDR3 extends over 15 amino acids.

This clonotype was observed at least ten times. The chain combines TRBV15 with TRBJ2-2, with 10 positions matching TRBD1. This CDR3 region has 16 residues. From germline, CDR1 is LNHNV and CDR2 YYDKDF (reference sequence). V lost 8 bases and J lost 0; bases outside the gene matches: 6. The CDR3 sequence is CATGDDRGPNTGELFF. CDR3 DNA: TGTGCCACCGGGGACGACAGGGGGCCGAACACCGGGGAGCTGTTTTTT.

The rearrangement joins TRBV7-6 to TRBJ2-2; tentative D call: TRBD2 (5 bases). This CDR3 is built from 14 residues. V lost 8 bases, J lost 1 base, and 11 bases lay in between. Looked up from germline, CDR1 is SGHVS and CDR2 is FNYEAQ. CDR3 sequence reads: CASAGLQNTGELFF. The CDR3, as DNA: TGTGCCAGCGCAGGACTGCAGAACACCGGGGAGCTGTTTTTT.

This clonotype was detected many times. This chain connects TRBV7-8 to TRBJ2-3; D perhaps matches TRBD1 (5 bases). Trimming cost V 5 bases and J 1 base, with 10 bases left between them. The CDR3 has 14 amino acids. Germline assignment: CDR1 SGHVS and CDR2 FQNEAQ. The CDR3 DNA reads TGTGCCAGCAGCGTAATGACAGGCACAGATACGCAGTATTTT. Amino acid sequence: CASSVMTGTDTQYF.

J is TRBJ1-2 and V is TRBV18, with D unclear. Trimming shortened V by 3 bases and J by 1 base, and 12 bases separated the two germline ends. The CDR3 totals 15 residues. In germline, CDR1 is KGHSH, CDR2 LQKENI. In DNA, the CDR3 is TGTGCCAGCTCACCCATTGACGGATTTAACTATGGCTACACCTTC. Amino acids: CASSPIDGFNYGYTF.

This clonotype was found a few times. The chain combines TRBV6-6 with TRBJ1-5; unclear D gene. There are 15 residues in the CDR3. CDR1 is MNHNY, CDR2 SVGAGI, per germline (reference sequence). V gave up 4 bases and J gave up 3 bases, with 13 bases separating them. Here the CDR3 DNA reads TGTGCCAGCAGTTCCCCGGACGGAATCAATCAGCCCCAGCATTTT. It encodes CASSSPDGINQPQHF.

There are a few counts of this clonotype. The CDR3 loop is CASSVNWGGSQPQHF. CDR3 sequence (DNA): TGTGCCAGCAGTGTCAACTGGGGGGGAAGTCAGCCCCAGCATTTT. The chain employs TRBV12-3 or TRBV12-4 and TRBJ1-5, with TRBD1 as a possible D gene (5 bases). This CDR3 region has 15 residues. V was clipped by 5 bases and J by 6 bases, with 17 bases between them.

This clonotype occurred a few times. The chain joins TRBV5-1 to TRBJ2-7; 7 nucleotides agree with TRBD1. V dropped 5 bases and J dropped 6; count of bases not matched to a gene: 14. The CDR3 runs to 15 residues. CDR1 SGHRS and CDR2 YFSETQ come from the germline V gene. This chain's CDR3 is CASRGSGTAVREQYF. As DNA, the CDR3 is TGCGCCAGCAGGGGTTCCGGGACAGCCGTCCGCGAGCAGTACTTC.

At least ten counts were recorded for this clonotype. V gene TRBV27 combines with J gene TRBJ2-1; TRBD2 agrees at 11 bases. Germline CDR1 is MNHEY and CDR2 is SMNVEV (reference sequence). The CDR3 is 17 amino acids. J lost 8 bases, V lost 5 bases, and 14 bases had no gene match. The CDR3 is CASSPLVVAGGPYEQFF. In DNA, the CDR3 is TGTGCCAGCAGTCCTCTCGTGGTAGCGGGAGGGCCCTATGAGCAGTTCTTC.

This clonotype was observed a few times. The chain recombines TRBV28 with TRBJ1-2; TRBD1 is a possible D gene (5 bases). This CDR3 is 14 amino acids long. The ends were cut back, 2 bases at V and 8 bases at J, with 15 bases in the middle. CDR1 MDHEN and CDR2 SYDVKM come from the germline V gene. The CDR3 DNA sequence: TGTGCCAGCAGTTTAGCCATGACAGCGGCGGGCTACACCTTC. This encodes CASSLAMTAAGYTF.

The chain couples TRBV5-4 to TRBJ1-4, with a weak D call TRBD1 (5 bases). The CDR3 is 15 amino acids. The germline V gene has CDR1 SGHNT and CDR2 YYREEE (reference sequence). The V gene lost 4 bases and the J gene lost 5 bases, with 15 bases spanning the gap. Here the CDR3 reads CASSRAGTPNEKLFF. CDR3 nucleotides: TGTGCCAGCAGCCGGGCCGGGACCCCGAATGAAAAACTGTTTTTT. Full variable domain (missing parts from reference TRBV5-4 and TRBJ1-4): ETGVTQSPTHLIKTRGQQVTLRCSSQSGHNTVSWYQQALGQGPQFIFQYYREEENGRGNFPPRFSGLQFPNYSSELNVNALELDDSALYLCASSRAGTPNEKLFFGSGTQLSVL.

This clonotype has ten or more counts. The rearrangement joins TRBV7-9 to TRBJ2-2, with 7 bases fitting TRBD1. The junction had 11 bases not matched to a gene; V was cut back by 11 bases and J by 5 bases. CDR3 length: 14 residues. Germline V gene sequence: CDR1 SEHNR, CDR2 FQNEAQ (reference sequence). The CDR3 spells CAHPGQQTTGELFF. CDR3 in DNA: TGTGCCCACCCGGGACAGCAGACAACCGGGGAGCTGTTTTTT.

This clonotype showed up just once. This chain links TRBV28 with TRBJ1-2, with TRBD1 matching over 8 bases. The CDR3 length is 12 residues. Germline V gene sequence: CDR1 MDHEN, CDR2 SYDVKM. Losses at the gene ends were 6 bases for V and 8 bases for J; bases not matched to a gene: 5. In nucleotides, the CDR3 is TGTGCCAGCAGAGGACAGGGAGGCGGCTACACCTTC. It translates to CASRGQGGGYTF.

The J gene is TRBJ2-5, the V gene TRBV19; 8 bases align to TRBD2. Germline values: CDR1 LNHDA, CDR2 SQIVND (reference sequence). The length of the CDR3 is 16 residues. V gave up 4 bases and J gave up 1 base; unmatched junction bases: 8. CDR3 residues: CASSTTPGGIQETQYF. CDR3 DNA: TGTGCCAGTAGTACCACCCCGGGGGGGATCCAAGAGACCCAGTACTTC.

This clonotype was observed a handful of times. CDR3 bases: TGTGCCAGCAATGAACAGGGACGCCCGAGGGGAGCCGGGGAGCTGTTTTTT. It yields the protein CASNEQGRPRGAGELFF. The chain employs TRBV6-6 and TRBJ2-2; maybe TRBD1 (6 bases). The length of the CDR3 is 17 residues. Trimming removed 7 bases from V and 6 bases from J, with 24 bases in between. CDR1 is MNHNY, CDR2 SVGAGI, per germline (reference sequence).

The table lists this clonotype with many counts. The V gene is TRBV9, the J gene TRBJ2-3; 10 positions match TRBD1. J was trimmed by 5 bases and V by 3 bases; bases with no gene match: 15. This CDR3 region has 18 residues. Germline V gene lookup returns CDR1 SGDLS and CDR2 YYNGEE. The CDR3 loop is CASSAPRRQGAWIDTQYF. Written as DNA, the CDR3 is TGTGCCAGCAGCGCTCCAAGACGACAGGGGGCGTGGATAGATACGCAGTATTTT.

The gene calls are TRBV6-1 and TRBJ1-1; 7 bases line up with TRBD1. The CDR3 runs 16 residues. V trimming: 4 bases; J trimming: 3 bases; junction bases outside the gene matches: 11. CDR1 MNHNS and CDR2 SASEGT come from the germline V gene. The DNA of the CDR3 is TGTGCCAGCAGTGTTCGACAGGGAAGGCGGGACACTGAAGCTTTCTTT. Translated, it gives CASSVRQGRRDTEAFF.

This clonotype appeared a few times. This rearrangement joins TRBV6-2 or TRBV6-3 to TRBJ1-5; D is perhaps TRBD1 (5 bases). Germline loops: CDR1 MNHEY, CDR2 SVGEGT. CDR3 length: 15 amino acids. Trimming left V 1 base short and J 2 bases short, with 9 bases between. The CDR3 DNA follows: TGTGCCAGCAGTTACTGGGGGAACGGCAATCAGCCCCAGCATTTT. Protein: CASSYWGNGNQPQHF.

This clonotype occurred many times. This rearrangement joins TRBV5-1 to TRBJ1-2; weak D call: TRBD1 (5 bases). The CDR3 totals 13 residues. In germline, CDR1 is SGHRS, CDR2 YFSETQ. V dropped 2 bases and J dropped 8 bases, with 13 bases sitting between them. CDR3 amino acids: CASSFDSPKGYTF. The CDR3 DNA is TGCGCCAGCAGCTTCGACAGCCCGAAGGGCTACACCTTC.